This is a list of T cell receptor beta chains from one sample in a study of T cells in Graves' hyperthyroidism and ophthalmopathy. TCRdb ran MiXCR on the multiplex PCR reads and lists one entry per CDR3 protein. The sample yields about 270,000 distinct CDR3 sequences, approximately 21% seen once. What was sequenced was blood. These receptor sequences come from a man between 25 and 39 years old with Graves' ophthalmopathy. Both conserved end residues are part of each CDR3. The D gene is left open where the match is weak. Clone size is not always given. Where it is, it says once, few, many or a class for expanded clones.

d_call	clone_size	j_call	v_call	cdr3_nt	cdr3_aa
NA	few	TRBJ1-1	TRBV2	TGTGCCAGCAGTGAAGACAGGGACGCTGAAGCTTTCTTT	CASSEDRDAEAFF
TRBD1	many	TRBJ1-2	TRBV7-2	TGTGCCAGCAAGGACAGGACCTATGGCTACACCTTC	CASKDRTYGYTF
NA	many	TRBJ2-7	TRBV18	TGTGCCAGCTCACCACGGGGCCATTACGAGCAGTACTTC	CASSPRGHYEQYF
NA	NA	TRBJ2-5	TRBV7-2	TGTGCCAGCAGCTTAGGTATTTCGCCGCAAGAGACCCAGTACTTC	CASSLGISPQETQYF
TRBD2	few	TRBJ2-2	TRBV6-2/TRBV6-3	TGTGCCAGCTCCCCCCGAAGACTAGCGATGCGCGGGGAGCTGTTTTTT	CASSPRRLAMRGELFF
TRBD2	many	TRBJ2-3	TRBV5-1	TGCGCCAGCAGCTTGACTAGCGGGAGTGATACGCAGTATTTT	CASSLTSGSDTQYF
NA	NA	TRBJ2-2	TRBV28	TGTGCCAGCAGTCAACATACAGGGAACACCGGGGAGCTGTTTTTT	CASSQHTGNTGELFF
TRBD1	NA	TRBJ1-2	TRBV20-1	TGCAGTGCTAGTGTGGCGCAGGGGGCTTTTGGCTACACCTTC	CSASVAQGAFGYTF
TRBD2	few	TRBJ2-1	TRBV20-1	TGCAGCCCCCTTTGGGGACTAGCGGGAGGGGAGCAGTTCTTC	CSPLWGLAGGEQFF
NA	NA	TRBJ1-1	TRBV19	TGTGCCAGTAGTATAGCCGAGGAGGGTTGGAGCACTGAAGCTTTCTTT	CASSIAEEGWSTEAFF
TRBD1	few	TRBJ1-3	TRBV28	TGTGCCAGCAGTTTGAGGGGGCATGGAAACACCATATATTTT	CASSLRGHGNTIYF
NA	few	TRBJ2-3	TRBV12-3/TRBV12-4	TGTGCCAGCAGCAAGTTAGCGGCATACACAGATACGCAGTATTTT	CASSKLAAYTDTQYF
NA	many	TRBJ2-1	TRBV5-1	TGCGCCAGCAGCTTGGCCGGGGGAGGCCTCGGTGAGCAGTTCTTC	CASSLAGGGLGEQFF
NA	NA	TRBJ2-7	TRBV19	TGTGCCAGTAGTATAAGGTTTTCGGGGACACAATCCTACGAGCAGTACTTC	CASSIRFSGTQSYEQYF
NA	NA	TRBJ1-6	TRBV30	TGTGCCTGGACGTACGGGAATTCACCCCTCCACTTT	CAWTYGNSPLHF
TRBD2	few	TRBJ2-1	TRBV3-1	TGTGCCAGCAGCCAACAGGGACTAGCGGGAAGGAGTGAGCAGTTCTTC	CASSQQGLAGRSEQFF
NA	NA	TRBJ1-6	TRBV3-1	TGTGCCAGCAGCCAAGGGCGGAGGGGTAATTCACCCCTCCACTTT	CASSQGRRGNSPLHF
NA	many	TRBJ1-5	TRBV9	TGTGCCAGCAGCGTAGTATGTGCGGAGGGAGTGGGCAATCAGCCCCAGCATTTT	CASSVVCAEGVGNQPQHF
TRBD1	many	TRBJ1-1	TRBV5-1	TGCGCCAGCAGGGCCGGGACAGGGGACATGAACACTGAAGCTTTCTTT	CASRAGTGDMNTEAFF
TRBD2	NA	TRBJ2-7	TRBV10-2	TGCGCCAGCGGACAGACTAGCGGGAGCAACGAGCAGTACTTC	CASGQTSGSNEQYF
TRBD2	NA	TRBJ2-7	TRBV20-1	TGCAGTGCTAGACGACTAGCGGAAACCTACGAGCAGTACTTC	CSARRLAETYEQYF
NA	many	TRBJ2-7	TRBV20-1	TGCAGTGCTAGTCGCTTGGAGGGAGCAAATTACGAGCAGTACTTC	CSASRLEGANYEQYF
TRBD2	NA	TRBJ2-7	TRBV6-2/TRBV6-3	TGTGCTGCTTGTCGAGCGGGAGCCGGGGATTACGAGCAGTACTTC	CAACRAGAGDYEQYF
TRBD1	NA	TRBJ2-1	TRBV7-6	TGTGCCAGCAGCTCCCGGGACAGGGGAGGCTTTTACGCCAATGAGCAGTTCTTC	CASSSRDRGGFYANEQFF
NA	few	TRBJ1-2	TRBV11-3	TGTGCCAGCAGCTGGGCCGGGGGTGCTGGCTACACCTTC	CASSWAGGAGYTF
TRBD2	NA	TRBJ2-1	TRBV7-9	TGTGCCAGCAGCCCTCCGGGACTAGCGGGACTACAGCAGTTCTTC	CASSPPGLAGLQQFF
TRBD2	NA	TRBJ2-1	TRBV19	TGTGCCAGTAGTCCGACTAGCGGGAGGGTCAATGAGCAGTTCTTC	CASSPTSGRVNEQFF
NA	NA	TRBJ2-7	TRBV7-3	TGTGCCAGCAGCTTAAGGGACGGTTACGAGCAGTACTTC	CASSLRDGYEQYF
NA	NA	TRBJ2-1	TRBV6-2/TRBV6-3	TGTGCCAGCTCTCTCTTACTAGCTAACAATGAGCAGTTCTTC	CASSLLLANNEQFF
TRBD2	once	TRBJ2-1	TRBV6-1	TGTGCCAGCACCGTACTAGCGGGAGGCTCCGAGCAGTTCTTC	CASTVLAGGSEQFF
NA	NA	TRBJ1-1	TRBV3-1	TGTGCCAGCAGCCCCCTGGCGGTATCGAACACTGAAGCTTTCTTT	CASSPLAVSNTEAFF
NA	NA	TRBJ2-7	TRBV20-1	TGCAGTGCCAGTCGGGGCCGCTTTTGGCGCTCCTACGAGCAGTACTTC	CSASRGRFWRSYEQYF
NA	NA	TRBJ2-3	TRBV6-2/TRBV6-3	TGTGCCAGCAGTTACGAAGCTGCCTCTAGCACAGATACGCAGTATTTT	CASSYEAASSTDTQYF
NA	NA	TRBJ1-2	TRBV20-1	TGCAGTGCTAGAGGACAGGACTACACCTTC	CSARGQDYTF
NA	many	TRBJ1-6	TRBV10-3	TGTGCCACCACCTTGGGCAGTCGGGACCGACGTTATTCACCCCTCCACTTT	CATTLGSRDRRYSPLHF
NA	many	TRBJ2-7	TRBV28	TGTGCCAGCAAGCCGGGACTCAGCTCCTACGAGCAGTACTTC	CASKPGLSSYEQYF
NA	few	TRBJ1-5	TRBV15	TGTGCCACCAGCAGAGGGACCGCCTTGCCCCAGCATTTT	CATSRGTALPQHF
NA	many	TRBJ1-1	TRBV30	TGTGCCTGGACCCTGGGGACTGAAGCTTTCTTT	CAWTLGTEAFF
NA	NA	TRBJ2-3	TRBV24-1	TGTGCCACCAGTGACCGGGACCTCGTCAACCCAGATACGCAGTATTTT	CATSDRDLVNPDTQYF
NA	NA	TRBJ1-2	TRBV6-1	TGTGCCAGCAGTGAAGAGCCTGGGGTCGCCCACTATGGCTACACCTTC	CASSEEPGVAHYGYTF